Below, one TCR beta chain is given with its context. Its recognized antigen is unknown. No per-base quality is available; no much larger clone lies one base away. The library was obtained by the immunoSEQ multiplex PCR assay. Some 100,000 TCR templates per sample were assayed by the deep sequencing platform. Genomic DNA extracted from sorted T cells was used for TCRbeta CDR3 sequencing. The paper's processing steps were these. Clonal analysis of TCRbeta CDR3 data was done in the R programming language. Comparing unstimulated samples against CFSE-low samples taken after the reaction was how alloreactive CD4+ and CD8+ clones were defined. Regulatory or non-regulatory origin of alloreactive CD4+ clones was assigned by matching sequences to the sorted unstimulated Treg and non-Treg repertoires. TCRdb mirrors the immuneACCESS table, restricted to in-frame sequences. Some clones are absent from its copies; in checked studies, under half trace to an unresolved V gene, and the reason for the others is unknown. From that table come the V and J calls and clone size; the DNA was used to work out D and trimming. The sample table lists 55,000 to 70,000 clones, 85% to 95% of them with a count of one. Jointly, the top ten make up about 40% of the sample.

Sorted unstimulated T cells, along with proliferating T cells recovered from mixed lymphocyte reactions, underwent TCRbeta CDR3 sequencing. Fresh whole blood from some eleven HLA-typed healthy donors was used to isolate PBMCs. The germline V gene sets CDR1 to ENHRY and CDR2 to SYGVKD. From V the trimming removes 3 bases and from J it removes 4 bases, while the gene matches leave 5 bases of the junction unaccounted for. The CDR3, from cysteine to phenylalanine, totals 16 residues. The DNA shown is the 48-base CDR3, in frame from base 1. This entry is derived from a study of siplizumab effects on memory and regulatory T cells (dated by TCRdb to between 2018 and 2020). Background on the whole study: The effect of the anti-CD2 antibody siplizumab on alloreactive T-cell subsets was examined in allogeneic mixed lymphocyte reactions constructed from human PBMCs.

Beyond this particular receptor, the publication reports: For roughly 75-97% of proliferating CD4+ or CD8+ clones, no naive or memory phenotype could be assigned. No functional confirmation was obtained for the suppressive function of proliferating Tregs from siplizumab cultures. Because sequences at frequencies below about 10^-5 were poorly captured, only a minor fraction of alloreactive clones could be mapped back to unstimulated subsets. Siplizumab significantly reduced the cumulative frequency of alloreactive sequences traceable to unstimulated CD4+ memory T cells. Among mappable alloreactive CD4+ clones, the Treg-derived fraction averaged approximately 69% with siplizumab versus roughly 29% in control reactions. Greater diversity appeared to be present in unstimulated naive T cells than in memory T cells, and a substantial contribution to the alloresponse seemed to be made by naive cells.

The rearrangement joined TRBV10-3 to TRBJ2-1, with TRBD1 matching 11 junction bases. This receptor was taken from a human donor in good health. The specimen was CD8+ T cells sorted from blood. The CDR3 loop reads CAISDPDRGPYNEQFF. The sequenced DNA: TGTGCCATCAGTGACCCGGACAGGGGGCCGTACAATGAGCAGTTCTTC.